The 30 T cell receptor beta chains given below trace back to one sample, sequenced in a study of glioma-infiltrating T cells. Amplification of TCR alpha and beta CDR3 regions from RNA used iRepertoire nested multiplex PCR. TCRdb recomputed calls from the multiplex PCR reads with MiXCR, one row per CDR3 protein. The table records 90,000 or so distinct CDR3 sequences, 35% to 45% of them present only once. Sequencing used glioma tissue, nonneoplastic brain tissue, or PBMCs (not recorded which). These receptors all come from a human donor with low-grade glioma or glioblastoma, undergoing nonglioma brain surgery, or in good health (not recorded which).

The rearrangement joins TRBV30 to TRBJ1-5, with no clear D. In germline, CDR1 is GTSNPN, CDR2 SVGIG (reference sequence). The ends were cut back, 0 bases at V and 7 bases at J, with 10 bases in the middle. This CDR3 has 13 amino acids. The CDR3 loop is CAWSVVEGQPQHF. The DNA for the CDR3 is TGTGCCTGGAGTGTAGTGGAAGGGCAGCCCCAGCATTTT.

V is TRBV19 and J is TRBJ2-1, with D maybe TRBD2 (6 bases). CDR1 and CDR2 from the germline V gene are LNHDA and SQIVND (reference sequence). V lost 4 bases and J lost 15, with 25 bases in between. This CDR3 contains 15 residues. CDR3 sequence (DNA): TGTGCCAGTAGTACCCCTAGCGTTAGGACCATAGACGCGTTCTTC. Translated, it gives CASSTPSVRTIDAFF. The full variable domain, rest sourced from reference TRBV19 and TRBJ2-1, is DGGITQSPKYLFRKEGQNVTLSCEQNLNHDAMYWYRQDPGQGLRLIYYSQIVNDFQKGDIAEGYSVSREKKESFPLTVTSAQKNPTAFYLCASSTPSVRTIDAFFGPGTRLTVL.

This clonotype has ten or more counts. The chain carries TRBV20-1 and TRBJ2-6; 10 nucleotides line up with TRBD1. This CDR3 comprises 16 residues. Trimming took 2 bases from V and 4 from J; bases not matched to a gene: 5. Germline CDR1 reads DFQATT; CDR2 reads SNEGSKA (reference sequence). CDR3 nucleotide sequence: TGCAGTGCTAGAAGACAGGGGGCGGGGGGGGCCAACGTCCTGACTTTC. Translation gives CSARRQGAGGANVLTF.

The rearrangement uses TRBV29-1 and TRBJ2-1; maybe TRBD2 (5 bases). The CDR3 contains 12 residues. The V gene lost 4 bases and the J gene lost 8 bases, with 12 bases spanning the gap. Germline V CDR1 and CDR2: SQVTM, ANQGSEA. The CDR3 DNA is TGCAGCGTTGGGGAGTACCTCTATGAGCAGTTCTTC. Amino acids: CSVGEYLYEQFF.

A word on this clonotype: Without the conserved terminal phenylalanine or tryptophan, this CDR3 likely stems from a read error. The chain carries TRBV27 and TRBJ2-7; D assignment may be TRBD1 or TRBD2 (7 bases each). The CDR3 consists of 12 residues. Germline CDR1 and CDR2: MNHEY and SMNVEV (reference sequence). V dropped 4 bases and J dropped 6 bases, with 10 bases sitting between them. The CDR3 protein is CASSSRGGEQYL. The CDR3 DNA is TGTGCCAGCAGTTCCAGGGGGGGCGAGCAGTACTTA.

This clonotype was seen ten or more times. V is TRBV6-1 and J is TRBJ1-1; the match to TRBD1 covers 7 bases. From germline, CDR1 is MNHNS and CDR2 SASEGT. The V segment lost 6 bases and the J segment 4 bases; nucleotides outside the gene matches: 11. The CDR3 consists of 15 residues. The CDR3 DNA is TGTGCCAGCAGGCACAAGACAGGGATGGGCACTGAAGCTTTCTTT. Encoded protein: CASRHKTGMGTEAFF.

The table lists this clonotype with many counts. CDR3 residues: CASSLTGAGNNEQFF. For the CDR3, the DNA is TGTGCCAGCAGTTTAACCGGAGCAGGGAACAATGAGCAGTTCTTC. The chain is built from TRBV28 and TRBJ2-1; the D gene is possibly TRBD1 (5 bases). This CDR3 comprises 15 residues. The V end was cut by 2 bases, the J end by 5 bases, with 13 bases between. Germline CDR1 and CDR2: MDHEN and SYDVKM.

Turning to this clonotype: The junction does not match germline at one end; this may be a read error. The V and J genes are TRBV12-3 or TRBV12-4 and TRBJ2-5, with D tentatively TRBD1 (6 bases). The CDR3 has 15 residues. The CDR3 DNA is TGTGCCGGCAGCAACGAGGACAGTGGGGAAGAGACCCAGTACTTC. It is translated as CAGSNEDSGEETQYF.

This clonotype was counted ten times or more. This chain links TRBV11-2 with TRBJ1-5, with D possibly TRBD1 on 5 matching bases. V was pared by 4 bases and J by 0 bases, with 13 bases between. This CDR3 has 16 residues. The V gene's germline CDR1 is SGHAT and CDR2 FQNNGV. CDR3 nucleotide sequence: TGTGCCAGCAGCTCCGGGACGGGCAATAGCAATCAGCCCCAGCATTTT. Translating it yields CASSSGTGNSNQPQHF.

A word on this clonotype: The junction departs from germline at one end; a sequencing error may be responsible. In DNA, the CDR3 is TGTGCCAGAAGTACAGGACAGGGGGGGGCCAACGTCCCGACTTTC. This codes for CARSTGQGGANVPTF. The chain is built from TRBV6-1 and TRBJ2-6; 10 nucleotides line up with TRBD1. This CDR3 contains 15 residues. Germline loops: CDR1 MNHNS, CDR2 SASEGT.

This clonotype was observed many times. The chain has TRBV6-2 or TRBV6-3 and TRBJ2-7, with 7 bases lining up with TRBD1. This CDR3 is built from 14 residues. In germline, CDR1 is MNHEY, CDR2 SVGEGT. V was pared by 4 bases and J by 1 base, with 4 bases of the junction left unmatched. The CDR3 bases are TGTGCCAGCAGTTCGGGACAGACATCCTACGAGCAGTACTTC. Encoded protein: CASSSGQTSYEQYF.

On this clonotype itself: This could be a read error, since a much larger clone is one nucleotide away. This CDR3 reads CSVGEVSTGELFF. The CDR3 DNA follows: TGCAGCGTGGGAGAGGTGAGCACCGGGGAGCTGTTTTTT. This chain connects TRBV29-1 to TRBJ2-2; D possibly corresponds to TRBD2 (5 bases). CDR1 is SQVTM and CDR2 is ANQGSEA in the germline V gene. V dropped 6 bases and J dropped 4 bases, with 12 bases sitting between them. This CDR3 spans 13 amino acids.

The rearrangement links TRBV7-9 to TRBJ2-3; a weak D match, TRBD2 (6 bases). The CDR3 spans 15 residues. Trimming pared 1 base from V and 6 bases from J, leaving 14 bases between. Germline CDR1 and CDR2: SEHNR and FQNEAQ (reference sequence). CDR3 protein: CASSLDLRGTDTQYF. CDR3 bases: TGTGCCAGCAGCTTAGACCTACGGGGGACGGATACGCAGTATTTT.

The V and J genes are TRBV7-9 and TRBJ1-5; possible D gene TRBD1, 5 bases. The V gene's germline CDR1 is SEHNR and CDR2 FQNEAQ (reference sequence). The CDR3 has 13 residues. V was clipped by 9 bases and J by 8 bases, with 17 bases between them. The CDR3 DNA reads as TGTGCCAGTAGCGGGGACTCTAATAAGCCCCAGCATTTT. It is translated as CASSGDSNKPQHF. Complete variable domain (other parts from reference TRBV7-9 and TRBJ1-5): DTGVSQNPRHKITKRGQNVTFRCDPISEHNRLYWYRQTLGQGPEFLTYFQNEAQLEKSRLLSDRFSAERPKGSFSTLEIQRTEQGDSAMYLCASSGDSNKPQHFGDGTRLSIL.

This clonotype was recorded many times. The rearrangement uses TRBV6-1 and TRBJ2-3; D is possibly TRBD2 (6 bases). The length of the CDR3 is 13 residues. The V gene lost 9 bases and the J gene lost 1 base, with 11 bases spanning the gap. Per germline, CDR1 MNHNS and CDR2 SASEGT. In nucleotides, the CDR3 is TGTGCCAGTAGGAGGGAGGGCACAGATACGCAGTATTTT. It specifies CASRREGTDTQYF.

This chain connects TRBV4-1 to TRBJ2-1; D is perhaps TRBD2 (5 bases). Trimming removed 1 base at V and 8 bases at J, with 21 bases between. Looked up from germline, CDR1 is MGHRA and CDR2 is YSYEKL. The CDR3 consists of 17 residues. CDR3 bases: TGCGCCAGCAGCCAAGTCGGACCAGCGGCTTCTGTGTATGAGCAGTTCTTC. The encoded protein is CASSQVGPAASVYEQFF.

The gene calls are TRBV7-2 and TRBJ1-6, with D uncertain. CDR3 length equals 13 residues. V was shortened by 4 bases and J by 11 bases, with 12 bases between the two germline ends. From germline, CDR1 is SGHTA and CDR2 FQGNSA. Written as DNA, the CDR3 is TGTACCAGCAGCTCAATTTTCGATACACCCCTCCACTTT. Translating gives CTSSSIFDTPLHF.

To note about this clonotype: A read error is possible here, since a much larger clone lies one base away. This sequence joins TRBV5-1 and TRBJ2-5; D unresolved. The CDR3 is 12 residues long. Germline V gene sequence: CDR1 SGHRS, CDR2 YFSETQ. The CDR3 sequence: CASSLNQETEYF. The CDR3, as DNA: TGCGCCAGCAGCTTGAACCAAGAGACCGAGTACTTC.

To note about this clonotype: A read error may produce the germline difference seen at one junction end. V and J are TRBV7-6 and TRBJ2-5, with 8 bases matching TRBD1. Looked up from germline, CDR1 is SGHVS and CDR2 is FNYEAQ. The CDR3 spans 14 residues. The CDR3 DNA reads as TGTGCCAGAAGCTCGGTGGACAGGGACGAGACCCAGCACTTC. This encodes CARSSVDRDETQHF.

This clonotype was counted ten times or more. This chain uses TRBV7-2 with TRBJ2-7, with 9 bases matching TRBD2. With V trimmed by 5 bases and J by 3 bases, 14 bases remained unmatched. CDR3 length: 17 amino acids. CDR1 and CDR2 (germline): SGHTA, FQGNSA. The CDR3 is CASSAQVGAGGFYEQYF. The CDR3 DNA follows: TGTGCCAGCAGCGCCCAGGTGGGAGCGGGGGGATTCTACGAGCAGTACTTC.

Remarks on this clonotype: A much more abundant neighbour one base away suggests this may be a read error. The chain carries TRBV7-2 and TRBJ2-3; weak D call: TRBD1 (5 bases). The CDR3 loop spans 14 amino acids. Germline V gene sequence: CDR1 SGHTA, CDR2 FQGNSA. The CDR3 DNA reads TGTGCCAGCAGCTTTGGGCCAGCGACAGATACGCAGTGTTTT. This encodes CASSFGPATDTQCF.

The rearrangement joins TRBV9 to TRBJ2-6; D unclear. The CDR3 is 14 amino acids. Germline values: CDR1 SGDLS, CDR2 YYNGEE. V dropped 0 bases and J dropped 4 bases, with 5 bases sitting between them. The chain's CDR3 is CASSVEDGANVLTF. The CDR3 region has the DNA TGTGCCAGCAGCGTAGAAGACGGGGCCAACGTCCTGACTTTC.

The J gene is TRBJ2-2, the V gene TRBV11-2, with D perhaps TRBD2 (6 bases). The CDR3 is 14 amino acids. Germline V gene sequence: CDR1 SGHAT, CDR2 FQNNGV. The V gene lost 2 bases and the J gene lost 6 bases, with 10 bases spanning the gap. CDR3 DNA sequence: TGTGCCAGCAGCTTACGGGGGTCGGCCGGGGAGCTGTTTTTT. This gives the protein CASSLRGSAGELFF.

The chain recombines TRBV28 with TRBJ2-1; the D gene could be TRBD1 or TRBD2 (7 bases each). V lost 5 bases and J 8 bases, leaving 13 bases between the germline ends. The CDR3 has 13 residues. CDR1 is MDHEN, CDR2 SYDVKM, per germline. The CDR3 nucleotides are TGTGCCAGCAGTGGGGACAGCGGGGATGAGCAGTTCTTC. Protein product: CASSGDSGDEQFF.

Many counts were recorded for this clonotype. V and J are TRBV20-1 and TRBJ2-3; tentatively, D is TRBD1 (5 bases). Germline assignment: CDR1 DFQATT and CDR2 SNEGSKA (reference sequence). This CDR3 comprises 14 residues. The V and J ends lost 6 bases and 0 bases respectively, with 13 bases between them. In DNA, the CDR3 is TGCAGTGCGGAGAAAAGGGGAAGCACAGATACGCAGTATTTT. Translated, it gives CSAEKRGSTDTQYF.

This clonotype has at least ten counts. The chain uses TRBV29-1 and TRBJ2-7, with D unresolved. Trimming removed 0 bases from V and 6 bases from J, with 12 bases in between. CDR3 length: 13 amino acids. Germline-derived CDR1 and CDR2 are SQVTM and ANQGSEA. The CDR3 loop reads CSVEEGLVSEQYF. The CDR3 DNA is TGCAGCGTTGAAGAGGGGTTGGTTAGCGAGCAGTACTTC.

This clonotype was counted at least ten times. The rearrangement links TRBV7-8 to TRBJ2-7; TRBD2 agrees at 11 bases. The junction had 9 bases not matched to a gene; V was cut back by 5 bases and J by 3 bases. The CDR3 has 16 residues. Germline V gives CDR1 SGHVS, CDR2 FQNEAQ. The CDR3 sequence: CASSIIAGGDNYEQYF. The CDR3 nucleotides read TGTGCCAGCAGCATCATAGCGGGGGGGGACAACTACGAGCAGTACTTC.

The chain joins TRBV20-1 to TRBJ2-5, with 8 positions matching TRBD2. Germline V gives CDR1 DFQATT, CDR2 SNEGSKA (reference sequence). The V gene end was trimmed by 3 bases and the J gene end by 1 base; junction bases not matched to a gene: 4. The CDR3 extends over 14 amino acids. The CDR3: CSASPGGRQETQYF. As DNA, the CDR3 is TGCAGTGCTAGCCCGGGGGGGCGCCAAGAGACCCAGTACTTC.

This clonotype was seen ten or more times. The junction does not match germline at one end; this may be a read error. The V call is TRBV27, the J call TRBJ2-7; 8 bases agree with TRBD1. This CDR3 is 16 amino acids long. Germline CDR1 reads MNHEY; CDR2 reads SMNVEV (reference sequence). CDR3 protein: CASSRSGTGDTYEQYF. The CDR3 DNA sequence: TGTGCCAGCAGTCGTTCAGGGACAGGAGATACCTACGAACAGTACTTC.

This clonotype occurred many times. The chain joins TRBV6-1 to TRBJ2-7; the match to TRBD2 covers 12 bases. The CDR3 length is 19 residues. Trimming at V came to 5 bases and at J to 2 bases, leaving 16 bases not matched to a gene. Looked up from germline, CDR1 is MNHNS and CDR2 is SASEGT. This chain's CDR3 is CASSSSTSGSSPLPYEQYF. The CDR3 DNA sequence: TGTGCCAGCAGTTCATCGACTAGCGGGAGTAGCCCTTTACCCTACGAGCAGTACTTC.